These T cell receptor beta chains were read from a single sample in a study of type 1 and type 2 diabetes patients. MiXCR, applied by TCRdb to the multiplex PCR reads, yields one record per CDR3 protein. The top ten clones hold roughly an eighth of a sample with 270,000 or so distinct CDR3 sequences, more than 40% of them seen once. Sequencing used peripheral blood mononuclear cells (PBMCs). These receptors originate from a man between 18 and 35 years old with type 2 diabetes. The CDR3 runs from the conserved cysteine through the conserved F or W. A D gene is named only where the DNA matches it firmly. Size is omitted from some rows. Given values are once, few, many or a class for expanded clones.

>TRBV10-1|TRBD2|-|TRBJ2-7
TGCGCCAGCAGTGGGGCGTCCGGGACTACGGCTTACGAGCAGTACTTC
CASSGASGTTAYEQYF
>TRBV5-1|-|once|TRBJ2-7
TGCGCCAGCAGCTGGGGGGACGGTGCCTACGAGCAGTACTTC
CASSWGDGAYEQYF
>TRBV12-3/TRBV12-4|-|-|TRBJ1-1
TGTGCCAGCCCTTACATAGGCACTGAAGCTTTCTTT
CASPYIGTEAFF
>TRBV6-1|TRBD1|-|TRBJ2-5
TGTGCCAGCACCCGGGACAGGGTCGGGGAGACCCAGTACTTC
CASTRDRVGETQYF
>TRBV13|-|-|TRBJ2-1
TGTGCCAGCAGCTTAATACAGGGTGAAAATGAGCAGTTCTTC
CASSLIQGENEQFF
>TRBV4-1|TRBD1|few|TRBJ2-7
TGTGCCAGCAGCCATCCGGGACAGGGGTCCGGCGAGCAGTACTTC
CASSHPGQGSGEQYF
>TRBV6-6|TRBD2|-|TRBJ2-3
TGTGCCACCGGGGGGGCGTACACAGATACGCAGTATTTT
CATGGAYTDTQYF
>TRBV19|-|few|TRBJ1-2
TGTGCCAGTAGTATCCAGGACGGGGCGGCTATGGGCTACACCTTC
CASSIQDGAAMGYTF
>TRBV14|TRBD1|-|TRBJ2-1
TGTGCCAGCAGCTATACAGGGGGTTTCTCCTACAATGAGCAGTTCTTC
CASSYTGGFSYNEQFF
>TRBV7-8|-|-|TRBJ1-5
TGTGCCAGCAGTGAAGGGCGTAGCAATCAGCCCCAGCATTTT
CASSEGRSNQPQHF
>TRBV28|-|-|TRBJ2-5
TGTGCCAGCAGTATTAGATTCCAAGAGACCCAGTACTTC
CASSIRFQETQYF
>TRBV19|-|few|TRBJ2-1
TGTGCCAGTAGTATAGGGGTGGGCTCAGGTGAGCAGTTCTTC
CASSIGVGSGEQFF
>TRBV19|-|-|TRBJ2-3
TGTGCCTCCAACCCCACAGATACGCAGTATTTT
CASNPTDTQYF
>TRBV20-1|-|-|TRBJ1-2
TGCAGTGCTAGAGATACGGGGGGCTATGGCTACACCTTC
CSARDTGGYGYTF
>TRBV9|-|-|TRBJ2-3
TGTGCCAGCAGCGCTTCAACCACAGATACGCAGTATTTT
CASSASTTDTQYF
>TRBV13|-|-|TRBJ2-1
TGTGCCAGCAGCACTGAGGCAGGGATGGAAAATGAGCAGTTCTTC
CASSTEAGMENEQFF
>TRBV12-5|-|few|TRBJ1-2
TGTGCTAGTGGTTTGGGGGGTGGCTACACCTTC
CASGLGGGYTF
>TRBV20-1|TRBD1|-|TRBJ1-4
TGCAGTGCGGCGGACAGGGTTGAAAAACTGTTTTTT
CSAADRVEKLFF
>TRBV2|TRBD1|once|TRBJ2-7
TGCGCCAGCAGCCAAGAGTCGGCAGGGGGTGATGAGCAGTACTTC
CASSQESAGGDEQYF
>TRBV2|-|-|TRBJ1-2
TGTGCCAGCAGACCCGACAGGTTGACAAACTATGGCTACACCTTC
CASRPDRLTNYGYTF
>TRBV30|-|few|TRBJ1-1
TGTGCCTGGAGCCGGGACACCTATACGAACACTGAAGCTTTCTTT
CAWSRDTYTNTEAFF
>TRBV7-9|TRBD1|-|TRBJ2-5
TGTGCCAGCAGCGGGGGACAGGGAGAAGAGACCCAGTACTTC
CASSGGQGEETQYF
>TRBV6-1|-|-|TRBJ1-1
TGTGCCAGCTACCGGGGGGTCACTGAAGCTTTCTTT
CASYRGVTEAFF
>TRBV11-2|TRBD2|few|TRBJ2-5
TGTGCCAGCAGCCTTTTCCCTCGGATAGCGGGGCAAGAGACCCAGTACTTC
CASSLFPRIAGQETQYF
>TRBV7-2|TRBD2|few|TRBJ2-3
TGTGCCAGCAGCTTAGATCCTAGCGGGGGCCACACAGATACGCAGTATTTT
CASSLDPSGGHTDTQYF
>TRBV2|-|many|TRBJ2-5
TGTGCCAGCAGTTCAAGAGGGGAGACCCAGTACTTC
CASSSRGETQYF
>TRBV24-1|-|-|TRBJ2-3
TGTGCCAGCAGTGACTGGGGGGTAGAAACAGATACGCAGTATTTT
CASSDWGVETDTQYF
>TRBV2|-|few|TRBJ2-3
TGTGCCAGCAGTGTCAGGGATACAAGCACAGATACGCAGTATTTT
CASSVRDTSTDTQYF
>TRBV5-8|-|few|TRBJ2-5
TGTGCCAGCAGCTTGGGGTCGGGGGCGCGGAGAGAGACCCAGTACTTC
CASSLGSGARRETQYF
>TRBV30|-|-|TRBJ1-6
TGTGCCAGCAGCCAAGTGGGCAGGGGAAACAATTCACCCCTCCACTTT
CASSQVGRGNNSPLHF
>TRBV6-6|-|few|TRBJ1-2
TGTGCCAGCAGCAATATGGGTTGGGAGGATGGCTACACCTTC
CASSNMGWEDGYTF
>TRBV12-3/TRBV12-4|TRBD1|-|TRBJ1-2
TGTGCCAGCAGGCGGACAGGGGGGGGCACTTATGGCTACACCTTC
CASRRTGGGTYGYTF
>TRBV20-1|-|-|TRBJ1-3
TGCAGTGCTCCCCCGACAGGCTCTGGAAACACCATATATTTT
CSAPPTGSGNTIYF
>TRBV29-1|-|-|TRBJ1-2
TGCAGTGCCTCCGGCGGGAGAGATGGCTACACCTTC
CSASGGRDGYTF
>TRBV2|-|-|TRBJ1-2
TGTGCCAGCAGTGAAGTGTCGAACACCGGGGAGGCGCGCTCTAACTATGGCTACACCTTC
CASSEVSNTGEARSNYGYTF
>TRBV28|-|-|TRBJ1-1
TGTGCCAGCACCCAAAGGAGTGAAGCTTTCTTT
CASTQRSEAFF
>TRBV9|-|-|TRBJ1-5
TGTGCCAGCAGCGTAATTCGGGGTGCGAATCAGCCCCAGCATTTT
CASSVIRGANQPQHF
>TRBV6-6|-|few|TRBJ2-7
TGTGCCAGCATGGCAGCAGCGACTAACGAGCAGTACTTC
CASMAAATNEQYF
>TRBV7-2|-|-|TRBJ2-5
TGTGCCAGCATCCGAGACAGGCGAGAGACCCAGTACTTC
CASIRDRRETQYF
>TRBV6-5|-|-|TRBJ2-1
TGTGCCAGCAGTGAAATACGAAATGAGCAGTTCTTC
CASSEIRNEQFF
>TRBV2|TRBD2|-|TRBJ2-7
TGTGCCGGAGCTAGCGGGAGCTCCTACGAGCAGTACTTC
CAGASGSSYEQYF
>TRBV15|-|-|TRBJ1-4
TGTGCCACCAGCAGAGGGTTAACAGGGTGGAAGGCAACTAATGAAAAACTGTTTTTT
CATSRGLTGWKATNEKLFF
>TRBV5-1|-|-|TRBJ2-3
TGCGCCAGCAGCACGGGCGGAGGGGATACGCAGTATTTT
CASSTGGGDTQYF
>TRBV20-1|-|-|TRBJ1-6
TGCAGTGCTAGAGTCGGGCGAAATGTCCACTTT
CSARVGRNVHF
>TRBV5-1|-|-|TRBJ1-2
TGTGCCAGCAGCTTGGCGCAGCAGGGGAACTATGGCTACACCTTC
CASSLAQQGNYGYTF
>TRBV30|-|once|TRBJ1-4
TGTGCCTGGAGAAGCCAGGGGCTGTGGAAGGTAAAACTGTGTTTT
CAWRSQGLWKVKLCF
>TRBV6-6|-|many|TRBJ2-2
TGTGCCACCATATCGACCGGGGAGCTGTTTTTT
CATISTGELFF
>TRBV30|-|few|TRBJ1-2
TGTGCCTGGAGTGTCGGGCCGGTCTATGGCTACACCTTC
CAWSVGPVYGYTF
>TRBV2|TRBD2|few|TRBJ2-3
TGTGCCAGCAGTGAACTCGCGGGAGTACGGTCGGATACGCAGTATTTT
CASSELAGVRSDTQYF
>TRBV20-1|-|few|TRBJ2-5
TGCAGTGCTAGAGCCCTCCCCACCGGGCAGGGCACCCAGTACTTC
CSARALPTGQGTQYF